The present TCR beta chain was sequenced within a study of neurological immune-mediated disorders (dated 2019 in TCRdb). Regarding the complete study: The study compared peripheral blood TCR-beta repertoires of HTLV-I-associated myelopathy (HAM/TSP) patients, multiple sclerosis patients and healthy controls using UMI-based sequencing. The cohort included approximately 68 subjects: roughly 14 with HAM/TSP, some 34 with multiple sclerosis, and 20 or so healthy controls. The 106 TCR-beta libraries included longitudinal samples, technical triplicates and paired sorted CD4+ and CD8+ T-cell subsets alongside PBMC samples. What the research found in general, with its limitations: Across subjects, expanded clones never shared an identical CDR3 amino acid sequence, which suggests that the TCR-beta repertoires in every group were private. TCR clonal expansion was highest in HAM/TSP patients and lowest in MS patients, with MS patients falling below even healthy controls.

This clonotype was detected many times. This receptor's antigen is unknown. Base qualities are not at hand, and no much larger clone is one base apart. cDNA was synthesized by template-switch 5'RACE using a primer carrying a 10-nucleotide random unique molecular identifier by which each TCR transcript was tagged. Every sequencing run yielded over 170 million TCR-beta sequences covering 15-18 subjects. The RNeasy kit was used to extract total RNA. TCR-beta VDJ regions were amplified with primers for the TCR constant region and the 5'RACE anchor, using the KAPA Real-time Library Amplification kit. A first PCR added sample indexes and Illumina adaptors, after which a second PCR increased the library yield. After Ampure bead purification, the TCR product of roughly 650 bp was size-selected on a 2% E-gel SizeSelection system. Library quality was checked on a Bioanalyzer, concentration was measured with Qubit, and libraries were quantified with the Kapa Library Quantification kit before pooling. An Illumina HiSeq 2500 was used to sequence the libraries paired-end at 2 x 150 bp. To increase sequence diversity, about 25-31% phiX was spiked into each library pool. For the original study's pipeline: Quality-filtered reads were processed with the UMI-based MiGEC pipeline, which removed over 75% of raw TCR sequences during error correction. VDJ genes were aligned to IMGT germline references, and clonotypes were defined by unique CDR3 amino acid sequence plus V-J genes. Clonal expansion, Shannon diversity, and CDR3 relatedness (CalcPairwiseDistances, ClusterSamples) were evaluated with VDJtools, and phylogenetic trees were built with CLCbio workbench. Clones with at least 8 unique UMIs were defined as expanded, with this threshold being based on coefficient-of-variation modelling across technical triplicates. TCRdb reworked the public reads: Q25 trimming with fastp, MiXCR clone assembly, productive beta chains retained. Rows are unified per CDR3 protein, each entry keeping the most common DNA and genes. The V and J calls come from TCRdb's annotation, not from the publication. This sample holds about 79,000 distinct CDR3 sequences; roughly 14% were observed only once. Nearly 7% of the sample belongs to the ten largest clones.

The healthy controls were volunteers from a blood bank in Maryland, USA. Unsorted PBMC libraries were generated from 2 million PBMCs stored in RNAlater at -80 °C until RNA extraction. PBMCs were separated from peripheral blood using Ficoll-Hypaque density gradient centrifugation and then cryopreserved in liquid nitrogen. This TCR was recovered from a woman between 45 and 65 years old in good health. Material: PBMCs.

The sequence in DNA is TGCGCCAGCGCTAGGGGGAACACCGGGGAGCTGTTTTTT. It codes for CASARGNTGELFF. The chain is encoded by TRBV5-1 joined to TRBJ2-2; TRBD1 might be the D gene, on 5 matching bases. The CDR3 has 13 amino acids, counting the end cysteine and phenylalanine. CDR3 DNA is the only sequence kept; it has 39 bases, read in frame from the first base. In the germline V gene, CDR1 corresponds to SGHRS and CDR2 to YFSETQ. The V end loses 7 bases and the J end loses 1 base, and a stretch of 8 bases separates them. When the CDR3 is completed using the reference TRBV5-1 and TRBJ2-2 genes on either side, the full variable domain is KAGVTQTPRYLIKTRGQQVTLSCSPISGHRSVSWYQQTPGQGLQFLFEYFSETQRNKGNFPGRFSGRQFSNSRSEMNVSTLELGDSALYLCASARGNTGELFFGEGSRLTVL.